The next 3 T cell receptor beta chains were all read from a single sample in a study of blood T cells in healthy people across ages. The second PCR ran about 6 to 12 cycles with a sample-barcoded 5' primer and J-beta primers. Each CDR3 protein is one row after TCRdb ran MiXCR on the 5' RACE reads. The data show about 800,000 distinct CDR3 sequences, roughly 25% seen once. A further study also used this sample, focusing on T cells of mothers and their children.

The sample was blood. The receptor set was obtained from a boy younger than 18 in good health.

This chain's CDR3 is CASSWTSDSYEQYF. CDR3 nucleotide sequence: TGTGCCAGCAGTTGGACTAGCGACTCCTACGAGCAGTACTTC. J is TRBJ2-7 and V is TRBV12-3 or TRBV12-4; 9 bases are a match to TRBD2. The CDR3 spans 14 residues. Germline trimming cut 4 bases from V and 0 bases from J; bases unmatched to any gene: 1.

The sample holds a few counts of this clonotype. The chain employs TRBV4-2 and TRBJ2-1, with 14 positions matching TRBD2. There are 17 residues in the CDR3. Germline values: CDR1 LGHNA, CDR2 YNFKEQ. Trimming took 0 bases from V and 7 from J; bases not matched to a gene: 5. This CDR3 is CASSQDPGTSGSNEQFF. In DNA form, the CDR3 reads TGTGCCAGCAGCCAAGATCCCGGGACTAGCGGGAGTAATGAGCAGTTCTTC.

This clonotype was picked up a small number of times. CDR3 sequence: CSATTGTSGLPSYEQYF. CDR3 bases: TGCAGTGCTACCACCGGGACTAGCGGGTTGCCCTCCTACGAGCAGTACTTC. The chain combines TRBV20-1 with TRBJ2-7, with 12 bases aligning to TRBD2. This CDR3 is 17 amino acids long. Germline CDR1 reads DFQATT; CDR2 reads SNEGSKA (reference sequence). The ends lost 4 bases at V and 0 bases at J; junction bases unmatched: 10.